Detailed here is one T cell receptor beta chain. These data originate in a study of blood T cell dynamics during melanoma immunotherapy. Here immunoSEQ multiplex PCR was the method, and the copy in TCRdb shows in-frame clones only, minus some. The sample carries 1,200 to 1,500 clones, 90% recorded once. The time point was: pre-treatment baseline. Germline CDR1 and CDR2: LNHDA and SQIVND (reference sequence). V was shortened by 5 bases and J by 4 bases, with 8 bases between the two germline ends. CDR3 length: 12 residues. The TCR sequence derives from a human donor with melanoma. The material sequenced was effector memory CD8+ T cells from blood, taken from a patient treated with checkpoint blockade. The chain couples TRBV19 to TRBJ1-1; D is unclear. The CDR3 nucleotides are TGTGCCAGTAGTGGGTATCCCACTGAAGCTTTCTTT. Translation: CASSGYPTEAFF.